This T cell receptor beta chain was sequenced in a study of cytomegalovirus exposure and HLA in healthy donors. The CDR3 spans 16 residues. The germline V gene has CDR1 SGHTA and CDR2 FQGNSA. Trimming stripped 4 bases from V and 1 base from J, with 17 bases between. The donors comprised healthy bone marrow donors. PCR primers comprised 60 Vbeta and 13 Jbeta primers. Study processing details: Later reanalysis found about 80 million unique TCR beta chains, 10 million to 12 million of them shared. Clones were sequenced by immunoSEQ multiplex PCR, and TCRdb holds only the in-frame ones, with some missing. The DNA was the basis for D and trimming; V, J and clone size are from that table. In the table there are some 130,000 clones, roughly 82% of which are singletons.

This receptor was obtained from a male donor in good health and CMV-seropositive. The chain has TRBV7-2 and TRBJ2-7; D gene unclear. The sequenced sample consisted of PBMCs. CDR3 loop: CASSSRTVLPSYEQYF. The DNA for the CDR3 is TGTGCCAGCAGCTCCCGAACGGTTCTCCCTTCCTACGAGCAGTACTTC.